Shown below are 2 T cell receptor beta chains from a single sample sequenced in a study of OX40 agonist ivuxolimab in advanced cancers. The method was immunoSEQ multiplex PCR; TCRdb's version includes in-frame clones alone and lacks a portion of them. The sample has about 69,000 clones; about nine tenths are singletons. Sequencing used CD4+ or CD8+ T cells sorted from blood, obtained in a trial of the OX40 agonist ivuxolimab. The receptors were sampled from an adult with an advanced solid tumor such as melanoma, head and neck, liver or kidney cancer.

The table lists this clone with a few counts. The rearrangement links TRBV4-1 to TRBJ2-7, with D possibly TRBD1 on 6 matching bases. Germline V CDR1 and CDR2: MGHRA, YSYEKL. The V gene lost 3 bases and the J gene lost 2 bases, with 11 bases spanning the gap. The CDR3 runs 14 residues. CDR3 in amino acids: CASSHRTETYEQYF. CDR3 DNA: TGCGCCAGCAGCCACCGGACAGAGACCTACGAGCAGTACTTC.

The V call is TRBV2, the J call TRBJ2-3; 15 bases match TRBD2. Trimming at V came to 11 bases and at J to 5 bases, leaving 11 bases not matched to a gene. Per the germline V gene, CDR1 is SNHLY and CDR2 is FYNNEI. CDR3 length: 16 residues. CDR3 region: CAARQGLAGGKDTQYF. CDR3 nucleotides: TGTGCCGCCCGACAGGGACTAGCGGGAGGAAAAGATACGCAGTATTTT.